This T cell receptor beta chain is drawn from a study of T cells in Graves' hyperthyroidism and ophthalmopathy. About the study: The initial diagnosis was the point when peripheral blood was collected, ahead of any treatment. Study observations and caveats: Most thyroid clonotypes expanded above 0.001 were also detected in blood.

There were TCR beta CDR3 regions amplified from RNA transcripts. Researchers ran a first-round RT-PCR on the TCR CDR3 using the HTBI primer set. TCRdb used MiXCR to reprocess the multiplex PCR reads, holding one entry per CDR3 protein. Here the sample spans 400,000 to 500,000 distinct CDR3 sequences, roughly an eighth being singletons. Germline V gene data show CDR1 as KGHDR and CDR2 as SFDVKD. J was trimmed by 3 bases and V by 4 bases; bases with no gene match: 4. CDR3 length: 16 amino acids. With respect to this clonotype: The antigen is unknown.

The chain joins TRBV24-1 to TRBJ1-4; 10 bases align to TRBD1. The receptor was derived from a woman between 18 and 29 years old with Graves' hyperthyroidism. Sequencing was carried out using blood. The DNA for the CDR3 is TGTGCCACCAGTGAATTGGACAGGGGGTCTAATGAAAAACTGTTTTTT. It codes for CATSELDRGSNEKLFF.